The 12 T cell receptor beta chains given below trace back to one sample, sequenced in a study of blood T cell repertoires in COVID-19. Repertoires were generated with immunoSEQ multiplex PCR, while TCRdb's copy carries only in-frame clones and drops some. The sample contains some 400,000 clones, about 90% of which appear only once. Sequenced material: peripheral blood. The receptors originated from a woman between 25 and 40 years old with COVID-19, enrolled during active disease.

The chain has TRBV30 and TRBJ1-5, with D possibly being TRBD1 (6 bases). The CDR3 extends over 13 amino acids. V was shortened by 5 bases and J by 4 bases, with 12 bases between the two germline ends. The germline V gene encodes CDR1 GTSNPN and CDR2 SVGIG (reference sequence). In nucleotides, the CDR3 is TGTGCCTGGGGGGGGGCGACTAATCAGCCCCAGCATTTT. Encoded protein: CAWGGATNQPQHF.

The chain is built from TRBV24-1 and TRBJ2-3, with D tentatively TRBD2 (5 bases). Trimming took off 6 bases at V and 1 base at J, with 10 bases between the two ends. The CDR3 loop spans 14 amino acids. In germline, CDR1 is KGHDR, CDR2 SFDVKD. The CDR3 DNA sequence: TGTGCCACCAGTAATCCCGGGGGCACAGATACGCAGTATTTT. Translated: CATSNPGGTDTQYF.

This chain joins TRBV5-1 and TRBJ2-7; D gene ambiguous. Germline values: CDR1 SGHRS, CDR2 YFSETQ. Trimming stripped 4 bases from V and 5 bases from J, with 13 bases between. The CDR3 contains 13 residues. The CDR3 nucleotides read TGCGCCAGCAGCGCAGATCAAGTGCACGAGCAGTACTTC. Protein product: CASSADQVHEQYF.

This sequence joins TRBV19 and TRBJ1-5; D remains ambiguous. Germline assignment: CDR1 LNHDA and CDR2 SQIVND (reference sequence). The CDR3 loop spans 14 amino acids. The V gene lost 5 bases and the J gene lost 0 bases, with 8 bases spanning the gap. CDR3 amino acids: CASSQSGSNQPQHF. For the CDR3, the DNA is TGTGCCAGTAGTCAAAGCGGTAGCAATCAGCCCCAGCATTTT.

The chain employs TRBV5-6 and TRBJ2-1, with TRBD2 identical over 11 bases. Germline trimming cut 3 bases from V and 8 bases from J; bases unmatched to any gene: 16. The CDR3 consists of 18 residues. Germline CDR1 and CDR2: SGHDT and YYEEEE. This CDR3 reads CASSSFGRVGLAGDEQFF. The CDR3 DNA follows: TGTGCCAGCAGCTCCTTTGGACGGGTCGGACTAGCGGGCGATGAGCAGTTCTTC.

The chain carries TRBV6-6 and TRBJ1-1, with D uncertain. The CDR3 runs to 13 residues. V lost 2 bases and J 3 bases, leaving 7 bases between the germline ends. The germline gives CDR1 MNHNY, CDR2 SVGAGI (reference sequence). CDR3 DNA sequence: TGTGCCAGCAGTTACAGGGAGGACACTGAAGCTTTCTTT. It codes for CASSYREDTEAFF.

The CDR3 bases are TGTGCCAGCAGTGCGCCAGGGTTCTATGGCTACACCTTC. Protein: CASSAPGFYGYTF. The rearrangement uses TRBV28 and TRBJ1-2; a weak D match, TRBD1 (5 bases). Trimming cost V 5 bases and J 4 bases, with 11 bases left between them. Germline CDR1 MDHEN, CDR2 SYDVKM. The length of the CDR3 is 13 residues.

The J gene is TRBJ2-1, the V gene TRBV6-6, with 13 bases lining up with TRBD2. Trimming removed 5 bases from V and 1 base from J; junction bases left unmatched: 8. The CDR3 runs to 18 residues. The V gene's germline CDR1 is MNHNY and CDR2 SVGAGI (reference sequence). Here the CDR3 reads CASSPLGLAGVSYNEQFF. The DNA of the CDR3 is TGTGCCAGCAGTCCCCTAGGACTAGCGGGGGTTTCCTACAATGAGCAGTTCTTC.

The chain carries TRBV4-1 and TRBJ2-7; 8 bases agree with TRBD1. The length of the CDR3 is 20 residues. CDR1 and CDR2 from the germline V gene are MGHRA and YSYEKL. V was pared by 1 base and J by 3 bases, with 20 bases of the junction left unmatched. CDR3 sequence reads: CASSQVRGDRGSALRYEQYF. The CDR3 DNA reads as TGCGCCAGCAGCCAAGTGAGAGGAGACAGGGGATCAGCCCTCCGCTACGAGCAGTACTTC.

The chain is built from TRBV18 and TRBJ2-7, with TRBD2 matching 7 bases. The J segment lost 1 base and the V segment lost 5 bases, leaving 2 bases of the junction unmatched. CDR1 and CDR2 from the germline V gene are KGHSH and LQKENI. The CDR3 is made up of 13 amino acids. CDR3 bases: TGTGCCAGCTCAGATAGCGGGTCCTACGAGCAGTACTTC. Translation: CASSDSGSYEQYF.

This clone appeared a single time. The V call is TRBV28, the J call TRBJ1-2; a possible D gene is TRBD1 (6 bases). Per the germline V gene, CDR1 is MDHEN and CDR2 is SYDVKM. The CDR3 has 14 residues. Trimming cost V 3 bases and J 7 bases, with 15 bases left between them. The CDR3 DNA follows: TGTGCCAGCAGTTTTGGGGGCTCGAGTTTTGGCTACACCTTC. Amino acids: CASSFGGSSFGYTF.

The chain couples TRBV29-1 to TRBJ1-2; D not certain. V was pared by 3 bases and J by 8 bases, with 16 bases between. Germline loops: CDR1 SQVTM, CDR2 ANQGSEA. The CDR3 is 13 amino acids. This chain's CDR3 is CSVDASGNLGYTF. CDR3 DNA sequence: TGCAGCGTTGATGCTTCAGGAAACCTCGGCTACACCTTC.